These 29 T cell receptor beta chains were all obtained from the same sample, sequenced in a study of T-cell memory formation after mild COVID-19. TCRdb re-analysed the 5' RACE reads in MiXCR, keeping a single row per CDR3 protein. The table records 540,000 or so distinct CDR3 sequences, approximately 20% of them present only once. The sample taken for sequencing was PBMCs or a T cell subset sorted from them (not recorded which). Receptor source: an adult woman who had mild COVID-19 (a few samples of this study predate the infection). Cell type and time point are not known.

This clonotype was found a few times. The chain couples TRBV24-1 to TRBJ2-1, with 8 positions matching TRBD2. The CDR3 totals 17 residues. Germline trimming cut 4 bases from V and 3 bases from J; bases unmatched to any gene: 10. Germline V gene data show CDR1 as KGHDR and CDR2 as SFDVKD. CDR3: CATSDPGLAGDYNEQFF. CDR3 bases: TGTGCCACCAGTGACCCGGGGCTAGCGGGTGACTACAATGAGCAGTTCTTC.

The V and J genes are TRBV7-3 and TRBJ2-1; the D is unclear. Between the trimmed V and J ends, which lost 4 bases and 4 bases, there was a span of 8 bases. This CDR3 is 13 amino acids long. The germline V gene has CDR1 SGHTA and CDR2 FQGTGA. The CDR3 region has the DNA TGTGCCAGCAGCTCCGAAGGTTACAATGAGCAGTTCTTC. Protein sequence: CASSSEGYNEQFF.

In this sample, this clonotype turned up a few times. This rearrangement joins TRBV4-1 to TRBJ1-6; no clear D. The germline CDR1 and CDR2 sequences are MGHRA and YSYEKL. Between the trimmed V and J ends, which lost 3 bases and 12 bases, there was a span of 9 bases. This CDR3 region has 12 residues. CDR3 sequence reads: CASSQPGGPLHF. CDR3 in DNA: TGCGCCAGCAGCCAGCCCGGTGGACCCCTCCACTTT.

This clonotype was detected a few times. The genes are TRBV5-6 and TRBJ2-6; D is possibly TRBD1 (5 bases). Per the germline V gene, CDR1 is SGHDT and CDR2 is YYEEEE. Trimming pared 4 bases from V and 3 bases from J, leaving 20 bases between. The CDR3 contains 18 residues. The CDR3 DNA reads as TGTGCCAGCAGCCCCACCCCTCCAGGGTTGGATGGGGCCAACGTCCTGACTTTC. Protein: CASSPTPPGLDGANVLTF.

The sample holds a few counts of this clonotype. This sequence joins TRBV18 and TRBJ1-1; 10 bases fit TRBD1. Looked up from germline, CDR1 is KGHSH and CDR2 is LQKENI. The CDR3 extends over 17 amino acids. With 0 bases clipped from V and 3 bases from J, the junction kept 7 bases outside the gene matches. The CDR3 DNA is TGTGCCAGCTCACCACCGGGACAGGGGCCGCAAGACACTGAAGCTTTCTTT. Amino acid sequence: CASSPPGQGPQDTEAFF. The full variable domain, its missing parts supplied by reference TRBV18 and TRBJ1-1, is NAGVMQNPRHLVRRRGQEARLRCSPMKGHSHVYWYRQLPEEGLKFMVYLQKENIIDESGMPKERFSAEFPKEGPSILRIQQVVRGDSAAYFCASSPPGQGPQDTEAFFGQGTRLTVV.

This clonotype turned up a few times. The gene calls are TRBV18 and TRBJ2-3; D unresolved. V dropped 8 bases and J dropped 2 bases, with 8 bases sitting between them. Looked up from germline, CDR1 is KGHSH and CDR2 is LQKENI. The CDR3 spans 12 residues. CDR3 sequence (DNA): TGTGCCAGCAGTCCCGTCACAGATACGCAGTATTTT. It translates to CASSPVTDTQYF.

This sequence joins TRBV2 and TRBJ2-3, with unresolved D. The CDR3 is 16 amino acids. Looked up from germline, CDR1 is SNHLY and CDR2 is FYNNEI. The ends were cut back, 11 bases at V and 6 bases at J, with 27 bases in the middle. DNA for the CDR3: TGTGCCGGATCCCGGGTAAAGGCCGCCAAGGGTGATACGCAGTATTTT. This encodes CAGSRVKAAKGDTQYF.

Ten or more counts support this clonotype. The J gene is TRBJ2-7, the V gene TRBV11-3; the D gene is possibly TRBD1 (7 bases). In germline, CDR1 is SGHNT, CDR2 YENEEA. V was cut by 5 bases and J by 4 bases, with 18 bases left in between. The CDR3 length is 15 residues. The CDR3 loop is CASSPQGGMSYEQYF. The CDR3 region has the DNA TGTGCCAGCAGCCCCCAGGGGGGTATGTCTTACGAGCAGTACTTC.

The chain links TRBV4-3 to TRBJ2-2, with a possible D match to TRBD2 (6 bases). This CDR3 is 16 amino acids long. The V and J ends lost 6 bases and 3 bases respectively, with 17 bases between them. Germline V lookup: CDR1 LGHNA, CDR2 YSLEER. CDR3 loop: CASRYSGLGYTGELFF. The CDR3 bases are TGCGCCAGCAGATATAGCGGCCTTGGGTACACCGGGGAGCTGTTTTTT.

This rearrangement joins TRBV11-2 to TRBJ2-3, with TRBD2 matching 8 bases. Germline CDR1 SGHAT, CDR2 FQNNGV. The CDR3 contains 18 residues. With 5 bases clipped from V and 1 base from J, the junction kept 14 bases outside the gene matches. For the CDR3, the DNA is TGTGCCAGCAGCCCCAGTGGAGCTTGGCGGGGGGGCACAGATACGCAGTATTTT. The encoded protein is CASSPSGAWRGGTDTQYF.

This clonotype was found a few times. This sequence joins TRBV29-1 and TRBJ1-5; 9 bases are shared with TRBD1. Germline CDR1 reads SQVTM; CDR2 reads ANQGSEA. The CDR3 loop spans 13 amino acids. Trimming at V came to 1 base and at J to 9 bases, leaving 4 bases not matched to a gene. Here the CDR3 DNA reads TGCAGCGTTGAAGCGGGACAGGGAGGGCCCCAGCATTTT. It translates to CSVEAGQGGPQHF.

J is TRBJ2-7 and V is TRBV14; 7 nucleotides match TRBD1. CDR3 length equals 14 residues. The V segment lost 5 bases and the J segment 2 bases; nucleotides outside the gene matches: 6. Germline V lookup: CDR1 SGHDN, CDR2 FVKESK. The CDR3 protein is CASSARGGTYEQYF. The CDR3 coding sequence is TGTGCCAGCAGCGCAAGAGGGGGCACCTACGAGCAGTACTTC. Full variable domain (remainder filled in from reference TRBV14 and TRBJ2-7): EAGVTQFPSHSVIEKGQTVTLRCDPISGHDNLYWYRRVMGKEIKFLLHFVKESKQDESGMPNNRFLAERTGGTYSTLKVQPAELEDSGVYFCASSARGGTYEQYFGPGTRLTVT.

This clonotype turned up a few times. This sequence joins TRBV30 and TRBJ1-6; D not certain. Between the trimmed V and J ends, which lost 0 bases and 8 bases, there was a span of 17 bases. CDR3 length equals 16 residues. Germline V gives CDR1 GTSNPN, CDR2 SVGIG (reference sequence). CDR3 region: CAWSVPPGVWDSPLHF. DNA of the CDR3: TGTGCCTGGAGTGTTCCTCCCGGGGTTTGGGATTCACCCCTCCACTTT.

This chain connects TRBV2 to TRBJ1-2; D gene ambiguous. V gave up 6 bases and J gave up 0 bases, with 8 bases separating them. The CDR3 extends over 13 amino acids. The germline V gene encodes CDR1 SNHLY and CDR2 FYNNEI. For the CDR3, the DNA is TGTGCCAGCAGCGGCACTCCTAACTATGGCTACACCTTC. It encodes CASSGTPNYGYTF.

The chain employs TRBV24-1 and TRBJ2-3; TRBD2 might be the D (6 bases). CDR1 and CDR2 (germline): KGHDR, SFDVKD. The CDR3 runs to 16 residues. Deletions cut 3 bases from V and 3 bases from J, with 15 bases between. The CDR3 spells CATSDSDGSFTDTQYF. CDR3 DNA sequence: TGTGCCACCAGTGATAGTGACGGGAGTTTTACAGATACGCAGTATTTT.

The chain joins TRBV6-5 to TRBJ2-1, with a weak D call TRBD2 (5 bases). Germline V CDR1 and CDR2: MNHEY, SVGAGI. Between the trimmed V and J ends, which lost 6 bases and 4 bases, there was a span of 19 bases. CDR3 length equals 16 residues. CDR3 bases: TGTGCCAGCAGCCGGCTCCTAGCTATGTCGTACAATGAGCAGTTCTTC. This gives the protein CASSRLLAMSYNEQFF.

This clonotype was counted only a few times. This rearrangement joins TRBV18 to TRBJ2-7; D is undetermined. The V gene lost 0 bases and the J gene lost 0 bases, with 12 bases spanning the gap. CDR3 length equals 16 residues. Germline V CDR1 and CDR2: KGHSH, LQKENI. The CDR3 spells CASSPPTGWSSYEQYF. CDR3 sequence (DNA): TGTGCCAGCTCACCACCTACCGGTTGGAGCTCCTACGAGCAGTACTTC. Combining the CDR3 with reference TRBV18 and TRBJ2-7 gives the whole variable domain NAGVMQNPRHLVRRRGQEARLRCSPMKGHSHVYWYRQLPEEGLKFMVYLQKENIIDESGMPKERFSAEFPKEGPSILRIQQVVRGDSAAYFCASSPPTGWSSYEQYFGPGTRLTVT.

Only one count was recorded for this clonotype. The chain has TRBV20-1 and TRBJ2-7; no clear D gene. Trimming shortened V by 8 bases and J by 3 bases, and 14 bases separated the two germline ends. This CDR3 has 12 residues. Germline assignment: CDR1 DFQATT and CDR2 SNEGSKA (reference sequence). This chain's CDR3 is CSLTRFGYEQYF. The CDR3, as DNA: TGCAGTCTCACACGCTTCGGCTACGAGCAGTACTTC.

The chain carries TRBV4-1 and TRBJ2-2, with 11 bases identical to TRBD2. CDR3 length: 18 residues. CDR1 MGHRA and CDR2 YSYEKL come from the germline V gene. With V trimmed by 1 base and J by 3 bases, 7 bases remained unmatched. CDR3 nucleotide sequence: TGCGCCAGCAGCCAAGCTTTAGCGGGAGGGCCGCACACCGGGGAGCTGTTTTTT. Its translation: CASSQALAGGPHTGELFF.

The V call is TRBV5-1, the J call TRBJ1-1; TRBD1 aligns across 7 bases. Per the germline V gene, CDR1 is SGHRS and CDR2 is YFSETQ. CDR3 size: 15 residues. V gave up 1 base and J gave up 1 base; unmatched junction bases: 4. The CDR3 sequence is CASSLTGQRNTEAFF. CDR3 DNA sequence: TGCGCCAGCAGCTTGACGGGACAGAGGAACACTGAAGCTTTCTTT.

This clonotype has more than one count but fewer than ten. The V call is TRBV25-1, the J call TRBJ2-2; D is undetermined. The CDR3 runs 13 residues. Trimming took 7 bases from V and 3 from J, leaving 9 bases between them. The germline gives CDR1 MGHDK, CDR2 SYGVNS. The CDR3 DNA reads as TGTGCCAGCATCCATTTGGACACCGGGGAGCTGTTTTTT. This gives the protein CASIHLDTGELFF.

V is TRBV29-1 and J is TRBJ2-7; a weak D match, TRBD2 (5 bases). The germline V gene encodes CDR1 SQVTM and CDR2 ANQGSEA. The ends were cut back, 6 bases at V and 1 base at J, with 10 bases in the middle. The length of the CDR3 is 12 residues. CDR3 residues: CSVLEVSYEQYF. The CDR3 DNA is TGCAGCGTCCTGGAGGTTTCCTACGAGCAGTACTTC.

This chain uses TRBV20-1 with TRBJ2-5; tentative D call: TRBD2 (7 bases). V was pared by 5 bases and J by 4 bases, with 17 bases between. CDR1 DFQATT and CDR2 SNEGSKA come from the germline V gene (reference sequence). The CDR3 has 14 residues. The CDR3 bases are TGCAGTGCTGGGGGCGGGGGCTTTGGAGAGACCCAGTACTTC. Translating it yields CSAGGGGFGETQYF.

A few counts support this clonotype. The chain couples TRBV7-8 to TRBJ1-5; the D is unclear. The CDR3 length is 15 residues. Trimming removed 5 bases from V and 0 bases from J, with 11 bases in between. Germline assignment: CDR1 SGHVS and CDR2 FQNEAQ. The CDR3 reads CASSPKSDSNQPQHF. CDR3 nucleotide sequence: TGTGCCAGCAGCCCCAAGTCCGATAGCAATCAGCCCCAGCATTTT.

The CDR3 bases are TGCGCCAGCAGCTTAGCGGGGGCGTTCAACGAGCAGTACTTC. Protein product: CASSLAGAFNEQYF. This rearrangement joins TRBV5-1 to TRBJ2-7; TRBD2 matches 8 bases. The length of the CDR3 is 14 residues. Germline loops: CDR1 SGHRS, CDR2 YFSETQ. J gave up 5 bases and V 2 bases, and 6 bases lay outside the gene matches. Full variable domain (rest looked up from reference TRBV5-1 and TRBJ2-7): KAGVTQTPRYLIKTRGQQVTLSCSPISGHRSVSWYQQTPGQGLQFLFEYFSETQRNKGNFPGRFSGRQFSNSRSEMNVSTLELGDSALYLCASSLAGAFNEQYFGPGTRLTVT.

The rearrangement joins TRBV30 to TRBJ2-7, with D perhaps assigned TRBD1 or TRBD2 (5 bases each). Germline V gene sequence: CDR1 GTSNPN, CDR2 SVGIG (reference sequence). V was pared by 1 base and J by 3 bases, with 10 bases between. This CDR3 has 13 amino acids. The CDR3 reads CAWSAGTRYEQYF. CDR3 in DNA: TGTGCCTGGAGTGCGGGGACCCGCTACGAGCAGTACTTC.

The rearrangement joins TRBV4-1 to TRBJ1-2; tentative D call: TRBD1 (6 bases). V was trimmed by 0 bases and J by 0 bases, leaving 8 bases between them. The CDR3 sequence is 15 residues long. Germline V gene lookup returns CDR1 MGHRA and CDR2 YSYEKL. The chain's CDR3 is CASSQEDRPNYGYTF. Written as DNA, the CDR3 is TGCGCCAGCAGCCAAGAGGACAGACCTAACTATGGCTACACCTTC.

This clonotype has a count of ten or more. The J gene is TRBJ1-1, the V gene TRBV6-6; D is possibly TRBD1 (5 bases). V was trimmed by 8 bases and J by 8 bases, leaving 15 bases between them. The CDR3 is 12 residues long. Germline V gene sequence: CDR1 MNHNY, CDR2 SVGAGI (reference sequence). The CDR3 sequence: CASGGAGPEAFF. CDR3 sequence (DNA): TGTGCCAGCGGAGGGGCAGGTCCGGAAGCTTTCTTT.

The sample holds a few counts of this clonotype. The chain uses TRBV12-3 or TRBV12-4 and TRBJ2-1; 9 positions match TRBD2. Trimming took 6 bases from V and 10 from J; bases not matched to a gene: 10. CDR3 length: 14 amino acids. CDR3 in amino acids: CASRPGTSTGEQFF. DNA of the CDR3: TGTGCCAGCAGACCCGGGACTAGCACAGGGGAGCAGTTCTTC.